A selection of T cell receptor beta chains follows, all from one sample in a study of molecular identifiers for immune sequencing clone quantification. TCRdb reprocessed the PCR reads via MiXCR and lists one record per CDR3 protein. Among around 470,000 distinct CDR3 sequences listed, roughly a fifth were seen once. The sequenced material came from naive CD8+ T cells from blood, with Jurkat cell RNA spiked in. The origin of the receptors is a human donor in good health. Some libraries in this study had Jurkat cell RNA spiked in. The CDR3 runs from the conserved cysteine through the conserved F or W. Each record gives: J gene, clone size, V gene, D gene, CDR3 DNA, CDR3 protein. D genes are given only for firm matches. Clone size appears in some rows only: once, few, many, or a class for an expanded clone.

TRBJ1-1 | few | TRBV5-6 | NA | TGTGCCAGCAGCTTGGAGGGCCCGGGGGGTACTGAAGCTTTCTTT | CASSLEGPGGTEAFF
TRBJ1-3 | NA | TRBV7-8 | TRBD1 | TGTGCCAGCAGCTCCCCGGGCGGGGGACAGGGGGCTAACACCGTCTCTGGAGACACCATATATTTT | CASSSPGGGQGANTVSGDTIYF
TRBJ2-7 | few | TRBV4-3 | TRBD2 | TGCGCCAGCAGCCAAGATAGGGAGGGCATCAGCTCCTACGAGCAGTACTTC | CASSQDREGISSYEQYF
TRBJ1-5 | many | TRBV12-3/TRBV12-4 | TRBD1 | TGTGCCAGCAGTTTAATTTCTCCTGGGACAGGGGTTAATCAGCCCCAGCATTTT | CASSLISPGTGVNQPQHF
TRBJ2-3 | many | TRBV6-6 | NA | TGTGCCAGCAGTCACCCCAGGGCTCCAAGCACAGATACGCAGTATTTT | CASSHPRAPSTDTQYF
TRBJ1-5 | few | TRBV12-3/TRBV12-4 | NA | TGTGCCAGCAGTTGGGGCAGCCTCAATCAGCCCCAGCATTTT | CASSWGSLNQPQHF
TRBJ2-1 | few | TRBV18 | TRBD2 | TGTGCCAGCTCACCCGGGACTAGCGGACCTAGTAGCCATGAGCAGTTCTTC | CASSPGTSGPSSHEQFF
TRBJ2-7 | few | TRBV27 | TRBD1 | TGTGCCAGCAGTTTAGGAGGGACAGGTTTCAACGAGCAGTACTTC | CASSLGGTGFNEQYF
TRBJ2-7 | NA | TRBV4-3 | TRBD1 | TGCGCCAGCAGCTCTCGGACAGGGGAAGGCGAGCAGTACTTC | CASSSRTGEGEQYF
TRBJ1-1 | many | TRBV6-2/TRBV6-3 | NA | TGTGCCAGCAGTGCCGATTTGGGGGAAGACACTGAAGCTTTCTTT | CASSADLGEDTEAFF
TRBJ2-2 | few | TRBV19 | NA | TGTGCCAGTAGTATTACTGCCGGGGAGCTGTTTTTT | CASSITAGELFF
TRBJ2-7 | NA | TRBV19 | NA | TGTGCCAGTAGTAAGGGGGGGATGAAGGCCTACGAGCAGTACTTC | CASSKGGMKAYEQYF
TRBJ2-7 | many | TRBV5-5 | NA | TGTGCCAGCAGCTTGCTAACCTACGAGCAGTACTTC | CASSLLTYEQYF
TRBJ2-1 | NA | TRBV12-3/TRBV12-4 | TRBD2 | TGTGCCAGCAGCGGCGGGAGCTCGAAAAATGAGCAGTTCTTC | CASSGGSSKNEQFF
TRBJ2-2 | NA | TRBV3-1 | NA | TGTGCCAGCAGACTACAGGGGAACACCGGGGAGCTGTTTTTT | CASRLQGNTGELFF
TRBJ2-7 | many | TRBV29-1 | NA | TGCAGCGTTCGGCAGAGCTCCTACGAGCAGTACTTC | CSVRQSSYEQYF
TRBJ2-7 | few | TRBV7-9 | TRBD2 | TGTGCCAGCAGCACCCTGCTAGCGGGAGAGAACGAGCAGTACTTC | CASSTLLAGENEQYF
TRBJ2-1 | few | TRBV7-9 | TRBD2 | TGTGCCAGCAGCTCCGACAGCGGGACCAATGAGCAGTTCTTC | CASSSDSGTNEQFF
TRBJ2-3 | many | TRBV7-6 | TRBD2 | TGTGCCAGCAGCTTCGGGGCGGGGGGGCCAGATACGCAGTATTTT | CASSFGAGGPDTQYF
TRBJ2-5 | few | TRBV20-1 | NA | TGCAGTGCTACAACGACCGGGACCGAGATCCAAGAGACCCAGTACTTC | CSATTTGTEIQETQYF
TRBJ2-7 | many | TRBV7-9 | NA | TGTGCCAGCAGTTCTACAAACCTCGGGGCCTCCTACGAGCAGTACTTC | CASSSTNLGASYEQYF
TRBJ2-7 | few | TRBV27 | TRBD2 | TGTGCCAGCAGCCGTAGAACCCCTAGCGGGGGAGCTTACGAGCAGTACTTC | CASSRRTPSGGAYEQYF
TRBJ1-2 | few | TRBV10-2 | NA | TGCGCCAGCAGGGACGGTAACTATGGCTACACCTTC | CASRDGNYGYTF
TRBJ2-7 | NA | TRBV6-2/TRBV6-3 | NA | TGTGCCGGCAGTCTCGTGCCGCCCGACCCCTACGAGCAGTACTTC | CAGSLVPPDPYEQYF
TRBJ2-2 | NA | TRBV7-9 | NA | TGTGCCAGCAGTCCTTTGGTGGACTACCGATGGACCGGGGAGCTGTTTTTT | CASSPLVDYRWTGELFF
TRBJ1-1 | NA | TRBV4-1 | NA | TGCGCCAGCAGCCAACCACAGGTGAACACTGAAGCTTTCTTT | CASSQPQVNTEAFF
TRBJ2-7 | many | TRBV12-3/TRBV12-4 | NA | TGTGCCAGCACCCCCAGCCGGGAGCTGGGTCCCTACGAGCAGTACTTC | CASTPSRELGPYEQYF
TRBJ2-7 | NA | TRBV7-2 | NA | TGTGCCAGCAGCGTCGTCACTATGACCTACGAGCAGTACTTC | CASSVVTMTYEQYF
TRBJ2-7 | few | TRBV6-5 | NA | TGTGCCAGCAGCCCACCCGACAGTGGCTACGAGCGGTACTTC | CASSPPDSGYERYF
TRBJ2-7 | many | TRBV28 | NA | TGTGCCAGCAGTTCTCGGGACACCTACGAGCAGTACTTC | CASSSRDTYEQYF
TRBJ2-7 | many | TRBV5-1 | NA | TGCGCCAGCAGCTTGGCTTGGGGGTACTCCTACGAGCAGTACTTC | CASSLAWGYSYEQYF
TRBJ1-5 | NA | TRBV19 | NA | TGTGCCAGTAGTATCCTCCTAAATCAGCCCCAGCATTTT | CASSILLNQPQHF
TRBJ2-5 | many | TRBV20-1 | TRBD2 | TGCAGTGCAAAAGAACTGACTAGCGGGAGTGCCCAAGAGACCCAGTACTTC | CSAKELTSGSAQETQYF
TRBJ1-1 | few | TRBV16 | TRBD1 | TGTGCCAGCAGCCAATTTACAGGGGCCAACACTGAAGCTTTCTTT | CASSQFTGANTEAFF
TRBJ1-5 | few | TRBV7-9 | NA | TGTGCCAGCAGCTTGGGGGTGGAGCCCCAGCATTTT | CASSLGVEPQHF
TRBJ1-4 | NA | TRBV25-1 | NA | TGTGCCAGCAGGGACACCTATAATGAAAAACTGTTTTTT | CASRDTYNEKLFF
TRBJ1-2 | NA | TRBV5-6 | NA | TGTGCCAGCAGCTTGTTGCAGATAGCTAACTATGGCTACACCTTC | CASSLLQIANYGYTF
TRBJ2-7 | NA | TRBV5-8 | NA | TGTGCCAGCAGCTCCCCCATAGAGTTCTCCTACGAGCAGTACTTC | CASSSPIEFSYEQYF
TRBJ1-1 | NA | TRBV20-1 | TRBD1 | TGCAGTGCTGGCGACGACAGGGTCTTGATGAACACTGAAGCTTTCTTT | CSAGDDRVLMNTEAFF
TRBJ1-6 | few | TRBV6-5 | NA | TGTGCCAGCGGTTACATACCTTCTTCACCCCTCCACTTT | CASGYIPSSPLHF
TRBJ2-7 | NA | TRBV6-1 | NA | TGTGCCAGCAGTGAAAGGGGTCTCTACGAGCAGTACTTC | CASSERGLYEQYF
TRBJ1-6 | NA | TRBV15 | TRBD1 | TGTGCCACCGGGGACGACAGGGTGGCCCATAATTCACCCCTCCACTTT | CATGDDRVAHNSPLHF
TRBJ2-7 | NA | TRBV30 | NA | TGTGCCTGGAGTGTATCTGGGTCCTACGAGCAGTACTTC | CAWSVSGSYEQYF
TRBJ2-3 | few | TRBV20-1 | NA | TGCAGTGCTAGAGATTGGTCAGGGACTAGCACAGATACGCAGTATTTT | CSARDWSGTSTDTQYF
TRBJ2-7 | NA | TRBV7-9 | TRBD2 | TGTGCCAGCAGCCCCGGGTCGGCGGGGGTCACCTACGAGCAGTACTTC | CASSPGSAGVTYEQYF
TRBJ2-5 | few | TRBV24-1 | NA | TGTGCCACCAGTGAGGGGGCAGGTCAAGAGACCCAGTACTTC | CATSEGAGQETQYF